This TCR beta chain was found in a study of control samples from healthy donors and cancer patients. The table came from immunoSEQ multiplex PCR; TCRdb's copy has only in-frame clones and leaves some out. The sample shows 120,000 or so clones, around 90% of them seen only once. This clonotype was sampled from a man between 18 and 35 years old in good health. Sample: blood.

CDR3 amino acids: CASRTGTGGSPLSKNIQYF. For the CDR3, the DNA is TGCGCCAGCAGGACCGGGACAGGGGGGTCCCCGTTATCCAAAAACATTCAGTACTTC. The V call is TRBV5-1, the J call TRBJ2-4; 11 bases are shared with TRBD1. Germline CDR1 SGHRS, CDR2 YFSETQ. The CDR3 runs 19 residues. V was pared by 5 bases and J by 2 bases, with 15 bases of the junction left unmatched.